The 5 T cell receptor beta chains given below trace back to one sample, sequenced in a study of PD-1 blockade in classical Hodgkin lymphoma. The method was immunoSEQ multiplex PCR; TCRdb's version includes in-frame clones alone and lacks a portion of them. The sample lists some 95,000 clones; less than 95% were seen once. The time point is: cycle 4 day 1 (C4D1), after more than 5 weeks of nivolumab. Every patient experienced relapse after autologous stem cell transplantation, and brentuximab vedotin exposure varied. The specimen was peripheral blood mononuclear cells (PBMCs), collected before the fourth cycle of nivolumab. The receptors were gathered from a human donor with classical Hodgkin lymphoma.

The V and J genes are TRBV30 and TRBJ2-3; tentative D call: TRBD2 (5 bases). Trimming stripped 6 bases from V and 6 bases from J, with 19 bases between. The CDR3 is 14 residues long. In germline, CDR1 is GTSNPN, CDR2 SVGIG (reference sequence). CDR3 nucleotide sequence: TGTGCCTGCCATTTTTCTAGCCCTTGGGATACGCAGTATTTT. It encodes CACHFSSPWDTQYF.

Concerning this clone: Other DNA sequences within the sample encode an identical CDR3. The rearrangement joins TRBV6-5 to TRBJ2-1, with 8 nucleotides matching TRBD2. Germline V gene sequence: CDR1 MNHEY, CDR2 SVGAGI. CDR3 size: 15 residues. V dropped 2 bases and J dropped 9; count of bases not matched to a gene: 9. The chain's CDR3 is CASSYPGGAGGEQFF. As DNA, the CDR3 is TGTGCCAGCAGTTACCCCGGGGGGGCTGGGGGTGAGCAGTTCTTC.

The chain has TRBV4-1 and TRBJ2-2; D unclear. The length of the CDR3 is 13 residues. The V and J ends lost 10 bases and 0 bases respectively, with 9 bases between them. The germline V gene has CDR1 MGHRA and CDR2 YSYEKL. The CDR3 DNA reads TGCGCCACCTCACACGCGAACACCGGGGAGCTGTTTTTT. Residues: CATSHANTGELFF.

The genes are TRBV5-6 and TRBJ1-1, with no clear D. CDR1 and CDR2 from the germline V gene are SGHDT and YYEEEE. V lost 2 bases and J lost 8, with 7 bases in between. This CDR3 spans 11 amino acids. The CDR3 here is CASSLRSEAFF. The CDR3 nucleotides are TGTGCCAGCAGCTTACGGTCCGAAGCTTTCTTT.

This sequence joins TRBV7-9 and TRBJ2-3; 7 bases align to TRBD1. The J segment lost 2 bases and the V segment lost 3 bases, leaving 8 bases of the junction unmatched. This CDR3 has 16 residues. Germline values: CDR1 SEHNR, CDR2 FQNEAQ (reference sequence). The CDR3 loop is CASSFDRAKDTDTQYF. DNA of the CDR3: TGTGCCAGCAGCTTCGACAGGGCCAAGGACACAGATACGCAGTATTTT.